Listed below are T cell receptor beta chains from one sample, sequenced in a study of blood T cell repertoires in COVID-19. The assay was immunoSEQ multiplex PCR, and TCRdb's table has in-frame clones only and misses some. The table lists tens of thousands of clones, 78% of them singletons. Sequencing input: peripheral blood. All receptors come from a man aged 65-85 years with COVID-19, enrolled during active disease. The CDR3 runs from the conserved cysteine through the conserved F or W. The D gene is left open where the match is weak. Clone size is not always given. Where it is, it says once, few, many or a class for expanded clones.

few	TRBD1	TRBJ2-1	TRBV11-3	TGTGCCAGCAGCTGGCGAGCTACAGGGGCTTCCTACAATGAGCAGTTCTTC	CASSWRATGASYNEQFF
-	TRBD1	TRBJ1-6	TRBV7-2	TGTGCCAGCAGCCCACTTACAGGGGCTAGCTCACCCCTCCACTTT	CASSPLTGASSPLHF
-	TRBD2	TRBJ2-7	TRBV29-1	TGCAGCGTGGGGACTAGCGCCAGTAGGTACGAGCAGTACTTC	CSVGTSASRYEQYF
few	-	TRBJ2-3	TRBV7-2	TGTGCCAGCAGCTTTCGGGGAGGTAGTAGCACAGATACGCAGTATTTT	CASSFRGGSSTDTQYF
once	TRBD2	TRBJ2-1	TRBV7-8	TGTGCCAGCAGCTCCCTCGGCGGGGGGGCCGGATTGCAGTTCTTC	CASSSLGGGAGLQFF
-	TRBD2	TRBJ2-3	TRBV11-2	TGTGCCAGCAGCTTAGAGCTAGCGGGGGGTTGGGCAGATACGCAGTATTTT	CASSLELAGGWADTQYF
-	TRBD2	TRBJ2-7	TRBV5-1	TGCGCCAGCAGCGATAGCGGGGGATACGAGCAGTACTTC	CASSDSGGYEQYF
-	TRBD1	TRBJ1-2	TRBV11-3	TGTGCCAGCAGCCCGGACAGGGGGTATGGCTACACCTTC	CASSPDRGYGYTF
-	TRBD1	TRBJ1-2	TRBV7-2	TGTGCCAGCAGCTTATCGTCGGGGACAGGTCATGGCTACACCTTC	CASSLSSGTGHGYTF
-	TRBD1	TRBJ1-6	TRBV27	TGTGCCAGCAGTCTGGGACAGAATTATTCACCCCTCCACTTT	CASSLGQNYSPLHF
-	TRBD2	TRBJ2-7	TRBV5-4	TGTGCCAGCAGCTTGGTGGGGGGGTCTGGGATCGAGCAGTACTTC	CASSLVGGSGIEQYF
few	TRBD2	TRBJ2-2	TRBV11-2	TGTGCCAGCAGCTTAGGTGGCGGGAGAGTAACCGGGGAGCTGTTTTTT	CASSLGGGRVTGELFF
-	-	TRBJ2-7	TRBV15	TGTGCCACCAGCAGAGACCGGGGGAACTACGAGCAGTACTTC	CATSRDRGNYEQYF
-	-	TRBJ2-5	TRBV12-3/TRBV12-4	TGTGCCAGCAATACAGGGACGGAGACCCAGTACTTC	CASNTGTETQYF
-	-	TRBJ1-4	TRBV6-6	TGTGCCAGCAGTTACAGGACAGAAAGAGGAGAAAAACTGTTTTTT	CASSYRTERGEKLFF
-	TRBD2	TRBJ2-7	TRBV20-1	TGCAGTGCTAGTACTAGGGCGGGAGGGCCATACGAGCAGTACTTC	CSASTRAGGPYEQYF
-	TRBD2	TRBJ2-7	TRBV7-8	TGTGCCAGCAGCTTCGGACTAGCGGGCCAGAGCTCCTACGAGCAGTACTTC	CASSFGLAGQSSYEQYF
-	TRBD1	TRBJ2-1	TRBV11-2	TGTGCCAGCAGCCTAATCCAGGGACAGGGGGAGCAGTTCTTC	CASSLIQGQGEQFF
-	-	TRBJ1-4	TRBV28	TGTGCCAGCAGTTTGGGGGGGGTGGGAAATGAAAAACTGTTTTTT	CASSLGGVGNEKLFF
-	TRBD1	TRBJ2-7	TRBV19	TGTGCCACTGATAGGACAGGGGCAGGGTCCGAGCAGTACTTC	CATDRTGAGSEQYF
-	-	TRBJ2-1	TRBV4-1	TGCGCCAGCAGCCAAAGGCGGGATATCAATGAGCAGTTCTTC	CASSQRRDINEQFF
-	TRBD2	TRBJ2-1	TRBV24-1	TGTGCCACCAGTGATGGGGGGGACAATGAGCAGTTCTTC	CATSDGGDNEQFF
few	TRBD1	TRBJ2-7	TRBV4-2	TGTGCCAGCAGCCAAGGACAGGGGCACTACGAGCAGTACTTC	CASSQGQGHYEQYF